This T cell receptor (beta chain) was sequenced for a study of metastatic and nonmetastatic thyroid tumors. Overall study context: Across blood and tumor or nodule tissue, repertoires from malignant and benign thyroid patients were compared with one another.

Nobody among the patients had been given any treatment before thyroid surgery. After removal of 0 bases from V and 5 bases from J, the junction contained 4 bases not matched to a gene. This CDR3 contains 15 residues. The germline CDR1 and CDR2 sequences are SGHRS and YFSETQ. TCRdb used MiXCR to call clones anew from the PCR reads. This table holds 12,000 or so clones, around 25% found once. Overall study results and limits: According to reports, the diversity of TCR beta was significantly higher in malignant thyroid tumors than in benign nodules, and this held in both blood and tumor samples.

This clone is medium-sized. Its antigen is currently unknown. V usage is TRBV5-1 and J usage is TRBJ2-3; TRBD2 agrees at 9 bases. This sequence originates from a male donor with papillary thyroid cancer or a benign thyroid nodule (not recorded which). Some clones in this sample may be carry-over from other donors' samples. Material for sequencing was adjacent normal tissue. The CDR3 DNA reads TGCGCCAGCAGCTTGGGGGGACTAGCAAGAGATACGCAGTATTTT. Residues: CASSLGGLARDTQYF.